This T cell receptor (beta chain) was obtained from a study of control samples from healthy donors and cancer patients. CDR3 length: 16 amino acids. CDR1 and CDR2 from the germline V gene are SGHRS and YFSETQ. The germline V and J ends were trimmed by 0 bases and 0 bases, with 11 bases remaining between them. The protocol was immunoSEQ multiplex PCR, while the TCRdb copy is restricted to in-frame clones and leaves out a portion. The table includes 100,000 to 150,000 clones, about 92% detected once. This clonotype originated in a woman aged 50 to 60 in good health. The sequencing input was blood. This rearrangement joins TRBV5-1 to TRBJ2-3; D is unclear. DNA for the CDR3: TGCGCCAGCAGCTTGGGCAAGGGCTCTAGCACAGATACGCAGTATTTT. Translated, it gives CASSLGKGSSTDTQYF.